The 29 T cell receptor beta chains presented below share a single source sample, sequenced in a study of prognosis after radiotherapy for stage I lung cancer. Two rounds of multiplex PCR amplified TCR beta CDR3 from genomic DNA. Round one of PCR was performed, and it used primers specific to each TRBV and TRBJ gene. TCRdb ran MiXCR on the multiplex PCR reads and lists one entry per CDR3 protein. The data show roughly 30,000 distinct CDR3 sequences, around half seen once. Here the sequenced sample was PBMCs, taken before or after stereotactic body radiation therapy (not recorded which). Source of these receptors: a donor aged 50 or older with non-small cell lung cancer.

This clonotype was observed many times. This chain links TRBV28 with TRBJ1-4; TRBD1 matches 8 bases. The trim removed 6 bases at V and 5 bases at J, leaving 5 bases unmatched. The CDR3 contains 14 residues. Germline values: CDR1 MDHEN, CDR2 SYDVKM. CDR3 sequence: CASSRTGINEKLFF. The CDR3 bases are TGTGCCAGCAGCAGGACAGGGATAAATGAAAAACTGTTTTTT.

Relative to its sample, this clonotype is medium-sized. J is TRBJ1-1 and V is TRBV30; D is possibly TRBD1 (5 bases). The ends were cut back, 3 bases at V and 1 base at J, with 9 bases in the middle. CDR1 and CDR2 from the germline V gene are GTSNPN and SVGIG (reference sequence). The length of the CDR3 is 13 residues. For the CDR3, the DNA is TGTGCCTGGAGGCGGGGGTGGAACACTGAAGCTTTCTTT. It specifies CAWRRGWNTEAFF.

The chain has TRBV7-8 and TRBJ2-7, with D unresolved. CDR1 is SGHVS and CDR2 is FQNEAQ in the germline V gene. The CDR3 contains 12 residues. The V end lost 1 base, the J end lost 6 bases, and 7 bases lay between the germline ends. In DNA, the CDR3 is TGTGCCAGCAGCTTAGTAGGTCTCGAGCAGTACTTC. This codes for CASSLVGLEQYF.

This clonotype was counted ten times or more. The genes are TRBV28 and TRBJ1-4; 9 nucleotides line up with TRBD1. The CDR3 extends over 15 amino acids. Trimming cost V 6 bases and J 6 bases; bases outside gene matches: 8. Germline V lookup: CDR1 MDHEN, CDR2 SYDVKM. CDR3 nucleotides: TGTGCCAGCAGCCCGTGGACAGGGGACGATGAAAAACTGTTTTTT. Translated: CASSPWTGDDEKLFF.

This clonotype was recorded at least ten times. This chain joins TRBV12-3 or TRBV12-4 and TRBJ1-4; a weak D match, TRBD1 (5 bases). V lost 5 bases to trimming and J lost 7 bases, with 17 bases between them. The CDR3 has 15 residues. CDR3 residues: CASSPPGGESEKLFF. In nucleotides, the CDR3 is TGTGCCAGCAGTCCCCCCGGGGGGGAAAGTGAAAAACTGTTTTTT.

The chain employs TRBV2 and TRBJ2-1; TRBD2 is a possible D gene (6 bases). CDR1 is SNHLY and CDR2 is FYNNEI in the germline V gene. V was trimmed by 4 bases and J by 7 bases, leaving 14 bases between them. The CDR3 is 14 residues long. This CDR3 reads CASSVDGSGNEQFF. The CDR3 DNA is TGTGCCAGCAGTGTAGACGGGAGTGGAAATGAGCAGTTCTTC. Combining the CDR3 with reference TRBV2 and TRBJ2-1 gives the whole variable domain EPEVTQTPSHQVTQMGQEVILRCVPISNHLYFYWYRQILGQKVEFLVSFYNNEISEKSEIFDDQFSVERPDGSNFTLKIRSTKLEDSAMYFCASSVDGSGNEQFFGPGTRLTVL.

This clonotype was counted at least ten times. The chain carries TRBV7-9 and TRBJ2-1; TRBD2 matches 9 bases. J gave up 4 bases and V 0 bases, and 1 base lay outside the gene matches. There are 15 residues in the CDR3. The germline V gene encodes CDR1 SEHNR and CDR2 FQNEAQ (reference sequence). This CDR3 reads CASSLALAGYNEQFF. The CDR3 DNA is TGTGCCAGCAGCTTAGCCCTAGCGGGATACAATGAGCAGTTCTTC.

On this clonotype itself: At one end the junction does not follow the germline gene, possibly because of a read error. The gene calls are TRBV19 and TRBJ1-3; D not resolved. Germline loops: CDR1 LNHDA, CDR2 SQIVND (reference sequence). The CDR3 length is 14 residues. The CDR3 bases are TGTGCCAGTAGTATGTGTGGGCGTGGAAACACCATATACTTT. Translation: CASSMCGRGNTIYF. Complete variable domain (other parts from reference TRBV19 and TRBJ1-3): DGGITQSPKYLFRKEGQNVTLSCEQNLNHDAMYWYRQDPGQGLRLIYYSQIVNDFQKGDIAEGYSVSREKKESFPLTVTSAQKNPTAFYLCASSMCGRGNTIYFGEGSWLTVV.

On this clonotype itself: A far larger clone differs by one base, so this is likely a read error. The chain has TRBV6-5 and TRBJ2-1; unclear D gene. The CDR3 is 15 residues long. Germline V gene sequence: CDR1 MNHEY, CDR2 SVGAGI. Between the trimmed V and J ends, which lost 10 bases and 0 bases, there was a span of 16 bases. The CDR3 region is CANRRGRSSYNEQFF. CDR3 coding DNA: TGTGCCAACAGACGAGGTCGGAGCTCCTACAATGAGCAGTTCTTC.

This clonotype is termed medium-sized (0.01 to 0.1%). The CDR3 region has the DNA TGTGCCAGCAGCGCACAGGGGGCGGATAATTCACCCCTCCACTTT. Encoded protein: CASSAQGADNSPLHF. This chain connects TRBV7-2 to TRBJ1-6; 9 bases line up with TRBD1. The germline CDR1 and CDR2 sequences are SGHTA and FQGNSA. V shed 5 bases, J shed 5 bases, and the junction held 4 bases outside the gene matches. The CDR3 spans 15 residues.

Within the sample, this clonotype is medium-sized. The chain links TRBV11-3 to TRBJ2-3, with D possibly being TRBD1 or TRBD2 (6 bases each). This CDR3 is 15 amino acids long. The germline V gene encodes CDR1 SGHNT and CDR2 YENEEA. Trimming shortened V by 5 bases and J by 2 bases, and 14 bases separated the two germline ends. CDR3 region: CASSPSRGLTDTQYF. Here the CDR3 DNA reads TGTGCCAGCAGCCCAAGTCGGGGGCTCACAGATACGCAGTATTTT.

CDR3 region: CASSLAPRGNQPQHF. Here the CDR3 DNA reads TGTGCCAGCAGCTTAGCTCCAAGAGGCAATCAGCCCCAGCATTTT. V usage is TRBV7-2 and J usage is TRBJ1-5, with D hard to call. V lost 0 bases, J lost 2 bases, and 8 bases lay in between. This CDR3 is 15 amino acids long. Germline V gives CDR1 SGHTA, CDR2 FQGNSA.

This clonotype was seen at least ten times. V and J are TRBV7-8 and TRBJ2-5; either TRBD1 or TRBD2 may supply D (5 bases each). Germline CDR1 reads SGHVS; CDR2 reads FQNEAQ. V lost 4 bases to trimming and J lost 5 bases, with 17 bases between them. The CDR3 is 15 residues long. The CDR3 region is CASSWTGTSPETQYF. The CDR3 region has the DNA TGTGCCAGCAGCTGGACCGGGACCTCCCCCGAGACCCAGTACTTC.

This chain connects TRBV12-3 or TRBV12-4 to TRBJ2-5, with a tentative D call TRBD2 (5 bases). V was pared by 6 bases and J by 5 bases, with 13 bases between. The CDR3 runs 13 residues. The CDR3 protein is CASSPSGVETQYF. CDR3 coding DNA: TGTGCCAGCAGCCCGTCCGGGGTGGAGACCCAGTACTTC.

As to this clonotype: Sequence at one end of the junction differs from germline and may be a read error. The chain links TRBV12-3 or TRBV12-4 to TRBJ2-3; TRBD2 is a possible D gene (6 bases). The CDR3 loop spans 14 amino acids. CDR3 region: CASSSSASTYTQYF. As DNA, the CDR3 is TGTGCCAGCAGCTCTAGCGCCTCGACATATACTCAGTATTTT.

This clonotype was observed at least ten times. V gene TRBV2 combines with J gene TRBJ2-3; the D is unclear. The CDR3 runs to 14 residues. From germline, CDR1 is SNHLY and CDR2 FYNNEI. Trimming removed 6 bases from V and 3 bases from J, with 13 bases in between. The CDR3 spells CASSGLVVTDTQYF. The CDR3, as DNA: TGTGCCAGCAGCGGGCTGGTCGTAACAGATACGCAGTATTTT.

This clonotype was seen repeatedly, ten times or more. The chain recombines TRBV19 with TRBJ1-5, with TRBD1 as a possible D gene (6 bases). CDR1 is LNHDA and CDR2 is SQIVND in the germline V gene (reference sequence). The CDR3 sequence is 14 residues long. The V end lost 8 bases, the J end lost 6 bases, and 17 bases lay between the germline ends. CDR3 sequence: CASQEGGFGQPQHF. The CDR3 DNA follows: TGTGCCAGTCAAGAGGGGGGGTTTGGTCAGCCCCAGCATTTT.

This clonotype rates as medium-sized. The chain employs TRBV6-2 or TRBV6-3 and TRBJ1-6; D is undetermined. CDR3 size: 18 residues. CDR1 is MNHEY, CDR2 SVGEGT, per germline. The germline V and J ends were trimmed by 5 bases and 0 bases, with 17 bases remaining between them. The CDR3 sequence: CASSGGRISSSYNSPLHF. The CDR3 DNA follows: TGTGCCAGCAGTGGAGGGAGGATATCGAGCTCCTATAATTCACCCCTCCACTTT.

The chain has TRBV18 and TRBJ1-1, with 7 bases lining up with TRBD1. V dropped 3 bases and J dropped 0; count of bases not matched to a gene: 4. This CDR3 has 15 residues. Germline V lookup: CDR1 KGHSH, CDR2 LQKENI. The CDR3 DNA is TGTGCCAGCTCACCCCCAGGGGGGATGAACACTGAAGCTTTCTTT. Translating gives CASSPPGGMNTEAFF.

By frequency in the sample, this clonotype is medium-sized (0.01 to 0.1%). J is TRBJ2-3 and V is TRBV27, with D possibly TRBD2 on 5 matching bases. The germline CDR1 and CDR2 sequences are MNHEY and SMNVEV (reference sequence). Trimming left V 5 bases short and J 4 bases short, with 16 bases between. The CDR3 totals 15 residues. In DNA, the CDR3 is TGTGCCAGCAGTGGAGGACTCCTAGCCGCAGATACGCAGTATTTT. It encodes CASSGGLLAADTQYF.

This clonotype was detected ten times or more. This chain uses TRBV5-5 with TRBJ1-3; D might be TRBD1 (6 bases). This CDR3 is built from 19 residues. Per the germline V gene, CDR1 is SGHKS and CDR2 is YYEKEE (reference sequence). Between the trimmed V and J ends, which lost 0 bases and 0 bases, there was a span of 19 bases. The CDR3 spells CASSLGPTQGSRSGNTIYF. CDR3 sequence (DNA): TGTGCCAGCAGCTTGGGCCCTACACAGGGCTCCCGCTCTGGAAACACCATATATTTT.

This clonotype was seen many times. The chain is built from TRBV7-9 and TRBJ2-1; D gene ambiguous. In germline, CDR1 is SEHNR, CDR2 FQNEAQ (reference sequence). This CDR3 is 13 amino acids long. Trimming stripped 7 bases from V and 1 base from J, with 8 bases between. DNA for the CDR3: TGTGCCAGCACCCTATCGTCCTACAATGAGCAGTTCTTC. Amino acid sequence: CASTLSSYNEQFF. Complete variable domain (other parts from reference TRBV7-9 and TRBJ2-1): DTGVSQNPRHKITKRGQNVTFRCDPISEHNRLYWYRQTLGQGPEFLTYFQNEAQLEKSRLLSDRFSAERPKGSFSTLEIQRTEQGDSAMYLCASTLSSYNEQFFGPGTRLTVL.

The chain recombines TRBV28 with TRBJ1-2; maybe TRBD1 (6 bases). The CDR3 is 12 amino acids. Germline loops: CDR1 MDHEN, CDR2 SYDVKM. The CDR3 here is CESSFRGLGYTF. DNA of the CDR3: TGTGAAAGCAGTTTCAGGGGTCTCGGCTACACCTTC.

The chain recombines TRBV27 with TRBJ2-6, with a weak D call TRBD1 (5 bases). The germline gives CDR1 MNHEY, CDR2 SMNVEV (reference sequence). V shed 8 bases and J shed 3 bases, with 20 bases lying between them. The CDR3 runs to 17 residues. The CDR3 DNA reads as TGTGCCAGCGGGGTACGGGCAGGGTTCTTTGGGGCCAACGTCCTGACTTTC. Amino acids: CASGVRAGFFGANVLTF.

With regard to this clonotype: The junction does not match germline at one end; this may be a read error. The rearrangement links TRBV7-9 to TRBJ2-6; maybe TRBD1 (5 bases). Germline V gives CDR1 SEHNR, CDR2 FQNEAQ (reference sequence). The CDR3 has 17 residues. Here the CDR3 DNA reads TGTGCCAGCAGCTTGGGGCAACCGTGCTCTTGGGCCAACGTCCTGACTTTC. Translation gives CASSLGQPCSWANVLTF.

The rearrangement links TRBV6-2 or TRBV6-3 to TRBJ1-3; no definite D call. Looked up from germline, CDR1 is MNHEY and CDR2 is SVGEGT. V was trimmed by 0 bases and J by 0 bases, leaving 9 bases between them. This CDR3 comprises 16 residues. Here the CDR3 reads CASSYSSRSSGNTIYF. CDR3 DNA: TGTGCCAGCAGTTACTCATCGAGGAGCTCTGGAAACACCATATATTTT.

In the case of this clonotype: A far larger clone is a single base away, which makes a read error likely. The chain combines TRBV7-2 with TRBJ2-2; D is undetermined. The CDR3 length is 14 residues. The V end was cut by 2 bases, the J end by 2 bases, with 6 bases between. Germline CDR1 reads SGHTA; CDR2 reads FQGNSA. The CDR3 bases are TGTGCCAGCAGCTTAAGAGGAAACACCGGGGAGCTGTTTTTT. It is translated as CASSLRGNTGELFF.

As regards this clonotype: A clone one base away is much larger, so this may be a read error. The chain has TRBV6-2 or TRBV6-3 and TRBJ2-3; 11 bases match TRBD2. V shed 4 bases and J 3 bases; nucleotides not matched to a gene: 12. Germline V gives CDR1 MNHEY, CDR2 SVGEGT. The CDR3 length is 18 residues. The CDR3 region is CASSSRAPSGRSTDTQYF. In nucleotides, the CDR3 is TGTGCCAGCAGTTCCCGCGCCCCTAGCGGGAGGAGTACAGATACGCAGTATTTT.

This clonotype came up many times. The V call is TRBV5-1, the J call TRBJ2-7, with D possibly being TRBD2 (5 bases). Trimming removed 4 bases from V and 4 bases from J, with 12 bases in between. CDR1 is SGHRS and CDR2 is YFSETQ in the germline V gene. The CDR3 runs 13 residues. DNA of the CDR3: TGCGCCAGCAGCCCGGGAACAGTTTACGAGCAGTACTTC. Amino acids: CASSPGTVYEQYF.